This TCR beta chain was recorded in a study of blood T cells in healthy people across ages. Using a J-beta primer mix together with a sample-barcoded 5' primer, a second PCR was run for roughly 6 to 12 cycles. TCRdb analysed the 5' RACE reads with MiXCR anew, one entry per CDR3 protein. This sample carries some 550,000 distinct CDR3 sequences, around half of them seen once, and the ten largest clones take 20% to 25%. The source is a man older than 75 in good health. The specimen was blood.

The CDR3 here is CSVGTSSSGNTIYF. The CDR3 DNA follows: TGCAGCGTCGGGACGTCGAGCTCTGGAAACACCATATATTTT. The gene calls are TRBV29-1 and TRBJ1-3, with TRBD1 as a possible D gene (5 bases). The ends were cut back, 6 bases at V and 0 bases at J, with 12 bases in the middle. Germline V gene sequence: CDR1 SQVTM, CDR2 ANQGSEA. This CDR3 is 14 amino acids long.